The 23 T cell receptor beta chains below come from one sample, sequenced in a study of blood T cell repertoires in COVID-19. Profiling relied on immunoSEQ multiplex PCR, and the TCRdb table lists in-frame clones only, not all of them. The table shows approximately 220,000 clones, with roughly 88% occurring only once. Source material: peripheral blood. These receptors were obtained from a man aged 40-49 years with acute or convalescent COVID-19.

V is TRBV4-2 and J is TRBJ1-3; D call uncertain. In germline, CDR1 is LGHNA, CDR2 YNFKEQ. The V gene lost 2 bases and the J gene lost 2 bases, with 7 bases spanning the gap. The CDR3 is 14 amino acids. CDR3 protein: CASSQSSAGNTIYF. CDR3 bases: TGTGCCAGCAGCCAATCCTCGGCTGGAAACACCATATATTTT.

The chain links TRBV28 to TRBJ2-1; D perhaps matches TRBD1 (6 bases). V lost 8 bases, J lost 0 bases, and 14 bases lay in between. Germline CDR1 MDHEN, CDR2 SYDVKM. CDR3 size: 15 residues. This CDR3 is CASAGTGSSYNEQFF. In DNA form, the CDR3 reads TGTGCCAGCGCCGGAACAGGGAGCTCCTACAATGAGCAGTTCTTC.

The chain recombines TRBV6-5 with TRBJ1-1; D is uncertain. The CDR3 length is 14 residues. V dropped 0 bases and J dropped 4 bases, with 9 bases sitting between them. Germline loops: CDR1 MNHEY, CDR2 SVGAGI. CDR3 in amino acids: CASSYSWEGTEAFF. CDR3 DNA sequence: TGTGCCAGCAGTTACTCTTGGGAGGGCACTGAAGCTTTCTTT.

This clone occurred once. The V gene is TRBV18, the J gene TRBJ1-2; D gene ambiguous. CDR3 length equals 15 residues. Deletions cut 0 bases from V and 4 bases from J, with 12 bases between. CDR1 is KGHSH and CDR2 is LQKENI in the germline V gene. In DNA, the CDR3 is TGTGCCAGCTCACCACCATCGGCGACGGGCTATGGCTACACCTTC. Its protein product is CASSPPSATGYGYTF. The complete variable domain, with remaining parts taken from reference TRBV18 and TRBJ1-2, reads NAGVMQNPRHLVRRRGQEARLRCSPMKGHSHVYWYRQLPEEGLKFMVYLQKENIIDESGMPKERFSAEFPKEGPSILRIQQVVRGDSAAYFCASSPPSATGYGYTFGSGTRLTVV.

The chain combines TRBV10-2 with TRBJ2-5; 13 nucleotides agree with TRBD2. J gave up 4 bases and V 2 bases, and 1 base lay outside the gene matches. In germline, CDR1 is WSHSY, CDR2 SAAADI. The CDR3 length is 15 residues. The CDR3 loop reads CASSEGLAGVETQYF. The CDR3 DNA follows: TGCGCCAGCAGTGAGGGACTAGCGGGAGTAGAGACCCAGTACTTC.

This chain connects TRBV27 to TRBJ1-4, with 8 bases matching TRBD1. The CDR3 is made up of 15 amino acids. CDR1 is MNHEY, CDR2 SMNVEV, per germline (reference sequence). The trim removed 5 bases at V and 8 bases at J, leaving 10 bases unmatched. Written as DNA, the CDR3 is TGTGCCAGCAGTGTGCAGGGGGCGCAAGGGGAAAAACTGTTTTTT. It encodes CASSVQGAQGEKLFF.

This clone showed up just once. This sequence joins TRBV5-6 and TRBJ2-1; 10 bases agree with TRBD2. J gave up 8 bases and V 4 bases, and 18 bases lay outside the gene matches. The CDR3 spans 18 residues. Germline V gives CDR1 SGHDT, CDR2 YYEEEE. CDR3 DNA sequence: TGTGCCAGCAGCCCGGGACTAGCGAGACCTACCTTTTCCGATGAGCAGTTCTTC. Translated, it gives CASSPGLARPTFSDEQFF.

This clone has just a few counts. The DNA for the CDR3 is TGTGCCAGCAAAGACATTGGGTTCAGTAATTCACCCCTCCACTTT. It yields the protein CASKDIGFSNSPLHF. The chain employs TRBV27 and TRBJ1-6; D is ambiguous. V gave up 7 bases and J gave up 6 bases, with 16 bases separating them. The CDR3 spans 15 residues. Germline values: CDR1 MNHEY, CDR2 SMNVEV (reference sequence).

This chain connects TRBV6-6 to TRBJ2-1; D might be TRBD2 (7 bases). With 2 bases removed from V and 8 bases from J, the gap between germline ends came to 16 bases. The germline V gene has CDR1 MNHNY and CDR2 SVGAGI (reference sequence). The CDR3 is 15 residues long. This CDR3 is CASSYAGRGGDEQFF. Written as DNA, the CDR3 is TGTGCCAGCAGTTACGCGGGGAGGGGGGGTGATGAGCAGTTCTTC.

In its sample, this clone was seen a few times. CDR3 nucleotides: TGTGCCAGCAGACAGCGCGGGACAGCGAATTCACCCCTCCACTTT. It translates to CASRQRGTANSPLHF. The chain uses TRBV2 and TRBJ1-6, with TRBD1 matching 7 bases. J gave up 7 bases and V 6 bases, and 9 bases lay outside the gene matches. The CDR3 loop spans 15 amino acids. Germline V gene lookup returns CDR1 SNHLY and CDR2 FYNNEI.

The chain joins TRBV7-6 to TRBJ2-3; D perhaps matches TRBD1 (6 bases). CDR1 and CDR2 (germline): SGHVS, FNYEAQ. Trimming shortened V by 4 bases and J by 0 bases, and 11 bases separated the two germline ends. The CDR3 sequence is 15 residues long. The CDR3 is CASSYRQESTDTQYF. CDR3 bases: TGTGCCAGCAGCTACAGACAGGAAAGCACAGATACGCAGTATTTT.

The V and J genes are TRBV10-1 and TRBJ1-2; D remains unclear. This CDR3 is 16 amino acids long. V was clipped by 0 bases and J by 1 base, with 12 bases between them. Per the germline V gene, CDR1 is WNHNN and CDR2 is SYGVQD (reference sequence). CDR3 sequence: CASSESVSEGNYGYTF. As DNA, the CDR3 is TGCGCCAGCAGTGAGTCAGTTTCGGAGGGTAACTATGGCTACACCTTC.

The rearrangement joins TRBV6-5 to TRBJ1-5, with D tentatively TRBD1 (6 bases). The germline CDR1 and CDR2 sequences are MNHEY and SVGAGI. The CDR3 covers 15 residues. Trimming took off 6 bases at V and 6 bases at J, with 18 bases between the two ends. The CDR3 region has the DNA TGTGCCAGCAGCCGATCCAGGGGAGAGACTCAGCCCCAGCATTTT. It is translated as CASSRSRGETQPQHF.

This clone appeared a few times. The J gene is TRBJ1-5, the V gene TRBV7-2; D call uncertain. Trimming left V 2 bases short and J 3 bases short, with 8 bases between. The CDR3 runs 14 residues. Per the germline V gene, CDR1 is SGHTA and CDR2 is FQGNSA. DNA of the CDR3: TGTGCCAGCAGCTTAAACAATCTCAATCAGCCCCAGCATTTT. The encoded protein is CASSLNNLNQPQHF.

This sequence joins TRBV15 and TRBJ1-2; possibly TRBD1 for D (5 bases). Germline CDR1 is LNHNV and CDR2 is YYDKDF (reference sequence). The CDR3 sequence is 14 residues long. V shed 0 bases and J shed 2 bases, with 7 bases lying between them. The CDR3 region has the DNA TGTGCCACCAGCAGAGAACGGGGGAACTATGGCTACACCTTC. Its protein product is CATSRERGNYGYTF.

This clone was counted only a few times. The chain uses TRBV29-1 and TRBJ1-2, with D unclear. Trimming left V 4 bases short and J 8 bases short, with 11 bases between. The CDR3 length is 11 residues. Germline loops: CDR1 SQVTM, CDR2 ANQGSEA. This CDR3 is CSVGIGRGYTF. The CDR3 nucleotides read TGCAGCGTTGGGATCGGGAGGGGCTACACCTTC.

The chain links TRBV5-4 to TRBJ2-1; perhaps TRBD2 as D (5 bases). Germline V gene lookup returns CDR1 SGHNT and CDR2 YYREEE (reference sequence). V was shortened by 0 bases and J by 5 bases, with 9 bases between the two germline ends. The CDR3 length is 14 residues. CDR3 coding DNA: TGTGCCAGCAGCTTGGGGAGGCCTGACAATGAGCAGTTCTTC. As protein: CASSLGRPDNEQFF.

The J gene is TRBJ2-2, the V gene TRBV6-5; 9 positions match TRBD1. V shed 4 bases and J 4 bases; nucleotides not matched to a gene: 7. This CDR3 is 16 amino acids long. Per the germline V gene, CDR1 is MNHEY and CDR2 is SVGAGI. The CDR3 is CASSSDRGKGTGELFF. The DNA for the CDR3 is TGTGCCAGCAGTTCGGACAGGGGAAAGGGCACCGGGGAGCTGTTTTTT.

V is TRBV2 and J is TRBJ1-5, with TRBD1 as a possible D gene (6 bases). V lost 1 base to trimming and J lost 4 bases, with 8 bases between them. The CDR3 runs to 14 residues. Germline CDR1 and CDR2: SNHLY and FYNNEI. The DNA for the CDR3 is TGTGCCAGCAGTGAAGAAGGGGGAAATCAGCCCCAGCATTTT. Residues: CASSEEGGNQPQHF.

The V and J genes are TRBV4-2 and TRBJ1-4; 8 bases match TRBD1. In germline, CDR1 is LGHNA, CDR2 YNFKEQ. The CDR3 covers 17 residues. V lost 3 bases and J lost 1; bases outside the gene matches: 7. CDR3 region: CASSHPFTGGTNEKLFF. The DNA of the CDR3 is TGTGCCAGCAGCCACCCCTTTACAGGGGGAACTAATGAAAAACTGTTTTTT.

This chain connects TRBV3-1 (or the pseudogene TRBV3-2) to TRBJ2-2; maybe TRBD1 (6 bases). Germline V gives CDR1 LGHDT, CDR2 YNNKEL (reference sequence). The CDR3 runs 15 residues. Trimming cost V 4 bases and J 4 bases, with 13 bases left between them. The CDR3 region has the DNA TGTGCCAGCAGCCCCTCAGGGGCTGCCACCGGGGAGCTGTTTTTT. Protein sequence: CASSPSGAATGELFF.

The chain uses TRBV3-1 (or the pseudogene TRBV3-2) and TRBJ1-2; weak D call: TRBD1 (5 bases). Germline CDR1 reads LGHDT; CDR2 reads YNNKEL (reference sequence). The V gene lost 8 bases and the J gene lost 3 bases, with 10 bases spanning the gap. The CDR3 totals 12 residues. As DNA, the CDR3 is TGTGCCAGCGGCCCGGGGGACTATGGCTACACCTTC. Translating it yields CASGPGDYGYTF.

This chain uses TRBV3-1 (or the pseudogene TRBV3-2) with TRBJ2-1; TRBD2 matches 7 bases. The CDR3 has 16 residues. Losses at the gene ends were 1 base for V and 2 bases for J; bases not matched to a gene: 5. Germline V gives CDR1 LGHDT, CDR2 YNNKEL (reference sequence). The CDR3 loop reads CASSQGASGTYNEQFF. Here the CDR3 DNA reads TGTGCCAGCAGCCAAGGGGCTAGCGGAACCTACAATGAGCAGTTCTTC.